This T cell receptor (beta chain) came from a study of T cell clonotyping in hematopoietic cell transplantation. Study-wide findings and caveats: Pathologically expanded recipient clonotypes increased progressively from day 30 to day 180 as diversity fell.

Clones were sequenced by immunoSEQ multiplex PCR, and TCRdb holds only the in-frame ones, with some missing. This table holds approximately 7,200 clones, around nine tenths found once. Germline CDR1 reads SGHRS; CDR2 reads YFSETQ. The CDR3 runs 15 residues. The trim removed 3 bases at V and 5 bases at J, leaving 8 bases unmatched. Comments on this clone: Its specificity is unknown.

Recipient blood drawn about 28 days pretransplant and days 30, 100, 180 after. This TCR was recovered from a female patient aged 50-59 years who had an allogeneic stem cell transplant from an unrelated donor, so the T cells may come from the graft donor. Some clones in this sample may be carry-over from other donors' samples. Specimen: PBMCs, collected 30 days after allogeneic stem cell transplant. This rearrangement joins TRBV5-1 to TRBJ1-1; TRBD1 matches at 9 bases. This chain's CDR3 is CASSSRGQGITEAFF. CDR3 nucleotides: TGCGCCAGCAGCTCTAGGGGACAGGGAATAACTGAAGCTTTCTTT.